Listed below are T cell receptor beta chains from one sample, sequenced in a study of vaccination and CD4 T cells after COVID-19. The antigens of these receptors remain unknown. In TCRdb, the PCR reads were re-called with MiXCR into one record per CDR3 protein. The table has some 15,000 distinct CDR3 sequences, about three quarters seen once. The sequenced sample was CD4+ T cells from blood, cultured in vitro. Receptors originate from a human donor who had recovered from COVID-19. Both conserved end residues are part of each CDR3. D genes are given only for firm matches. For some rows the clone size is stated as once, few or many, or as a class when expanded; others skip it.

size,D,V,J,DNA,CDR3
.,TRBD1,TRBV27,TRBJ2-7,TGTGCCAGCAGAGATACCGGGACAGGGATATACGAGCAGTACTTC,CASRDTGTGIYEQYF
.,.,TRBV20-1,TRBJ1-5,TGCAGTGCTAGAGTTTCTAGAGGCAATCAGCCCCAGCATTTT,CSARVSRGNQPQHF
few,.,TRBV15,TRBJ1-1,TGTGCCACCAGCCTGCGGGGTACTGAAGCTTTCTTT,CATSLRGTEAFF
.,.,TRBV6-1,TRBJ1-5,TGTGCCAGCAGGGACTTTAGCAATCAGCCCCAGCATTTT,CASRDFSNQPQHF
.,.,TRBV2,TRBJ2-7,TGTGCCTCCGAAGGGGGAGTTTACTACGAGCAGTACTTC,CASEGGVYYEQYF
few,.,TRBV7-2,TRBJ1-1,TGTGCCAGCAGCTTAGCTTGGGGAACCAGGACTGTTTGGGACACTGAAGCTTTCTTT,CASSLAWGTRTVWDTEAFF
.,TRBD2,TRBV20-1,TRBJ2-3,TGCAGTGCAAACCAAGCGGGACCCAGTACGCAGTATTTT,CSANQAGPSTQYF
.,.,TRBV20-1,TRBJ1-3,TGCAGTGCTGGGAGAGGGACGTCCGAAAACACCATATATTTT,CSAGRGTSENTIYF
.,TRBD1,TRBV15,TRBJ1-1,TGTGCCACCAGCAAAACCGGACAGGTGGACGAAGCTTTCTTT,CATSKTGQVDEAFF
.,TRBD1,TRBV2,TRBJ1-5,TGTGCCAGCAGTGAAGCGCTTCTTTCGACAGGGAGCCAGCCCCAGCATTTT,CASSEALLSTGSQPQHF
.,TRBD1,TRBV6-2/TRBV6-3,TRBJ1-1,TGTGCCAGCAGTTACCCCTCTGTGGGACAGGCCGGTTGGGGGAACACTGAAGCTTTCTTT,CASSYPSVGQAGWGNTEAFF
once,.,TRBV6-1,TRBJ2-2,TGTGCCAGCAGGCTCCTCGGGTTGGGCTCAAACACCGGGGAGCTGTTTTTT,CASRLLGLGSNTGELFF